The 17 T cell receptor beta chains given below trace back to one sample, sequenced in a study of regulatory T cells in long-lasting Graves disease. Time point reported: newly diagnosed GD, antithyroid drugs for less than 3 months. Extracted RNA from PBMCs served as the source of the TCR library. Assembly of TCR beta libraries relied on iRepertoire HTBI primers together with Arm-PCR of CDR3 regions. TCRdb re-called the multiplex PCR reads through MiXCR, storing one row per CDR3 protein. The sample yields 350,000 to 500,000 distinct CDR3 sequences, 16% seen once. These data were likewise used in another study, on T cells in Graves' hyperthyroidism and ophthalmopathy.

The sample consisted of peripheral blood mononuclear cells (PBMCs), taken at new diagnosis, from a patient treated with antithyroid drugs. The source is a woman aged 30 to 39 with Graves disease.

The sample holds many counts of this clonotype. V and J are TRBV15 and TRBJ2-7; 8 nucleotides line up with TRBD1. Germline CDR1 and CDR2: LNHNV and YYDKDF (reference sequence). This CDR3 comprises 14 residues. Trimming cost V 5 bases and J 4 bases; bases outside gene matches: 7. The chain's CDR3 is CATSVGTGTYEQYF. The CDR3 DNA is TGTGCCACCAGCGTAGGGACAGGCACTTACGAGCAGTACTTC.

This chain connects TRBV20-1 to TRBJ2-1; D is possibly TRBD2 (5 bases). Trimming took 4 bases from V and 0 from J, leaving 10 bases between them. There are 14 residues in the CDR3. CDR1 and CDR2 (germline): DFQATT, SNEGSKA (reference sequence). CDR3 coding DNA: TGCAGTGCTATTAGCGCGACCTCCTACAATGAGCAGTTCTTC. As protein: CSAISATSYNEQFF.

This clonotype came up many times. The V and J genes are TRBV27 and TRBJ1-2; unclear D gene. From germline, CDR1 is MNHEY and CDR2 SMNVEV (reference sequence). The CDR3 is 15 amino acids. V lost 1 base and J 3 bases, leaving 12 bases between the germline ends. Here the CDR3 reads CASSLLGQNHYGYTF. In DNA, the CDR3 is TGTGCCAGCAGTTTATTAGGGCAAAACCACTATGGCTACACCTTC.

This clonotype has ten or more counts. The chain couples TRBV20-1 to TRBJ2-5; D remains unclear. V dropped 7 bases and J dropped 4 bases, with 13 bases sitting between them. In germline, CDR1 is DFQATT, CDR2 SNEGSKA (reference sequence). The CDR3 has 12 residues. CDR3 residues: CSEGSGSETQYF. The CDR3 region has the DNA TGCAGTGAGGGCAGTGGGTCAGAGACCCAGTACTTC.

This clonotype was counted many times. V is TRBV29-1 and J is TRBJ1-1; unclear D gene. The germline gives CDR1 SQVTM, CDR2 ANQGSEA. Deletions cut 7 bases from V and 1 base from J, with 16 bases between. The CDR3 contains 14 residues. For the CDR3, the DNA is TGCAGCGGCCAACCATATGCGGGGAACACTGAAGCTTTCTTT. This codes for CSGQPYAGNTEAFF.

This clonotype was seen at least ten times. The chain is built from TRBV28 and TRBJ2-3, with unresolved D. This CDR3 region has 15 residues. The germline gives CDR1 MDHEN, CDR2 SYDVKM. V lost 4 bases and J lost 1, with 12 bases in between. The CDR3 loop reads CASSSPRAGTDTQYF. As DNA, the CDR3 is TGTGCCAGCAGTTCCCCCCGGGCAGGCACAGATACGCAGTATTTT.

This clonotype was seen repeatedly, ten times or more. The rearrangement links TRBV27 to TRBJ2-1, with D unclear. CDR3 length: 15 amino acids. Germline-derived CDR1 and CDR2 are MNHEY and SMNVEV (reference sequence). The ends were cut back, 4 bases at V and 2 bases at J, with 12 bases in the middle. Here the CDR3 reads CASSYGPPPYNEQFF. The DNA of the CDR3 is TGTGCCAGCAGTTACGGGCCGCCCCCCTACAATGAGCAGTTCTTC.

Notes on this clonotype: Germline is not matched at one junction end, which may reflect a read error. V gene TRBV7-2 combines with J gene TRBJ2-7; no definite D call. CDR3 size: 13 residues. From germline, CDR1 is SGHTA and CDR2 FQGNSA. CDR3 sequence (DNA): TGTGCCAGCAGCTTGAACAGATTCTACGAGCGGTACTTC. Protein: CASSLNRFYERYF.

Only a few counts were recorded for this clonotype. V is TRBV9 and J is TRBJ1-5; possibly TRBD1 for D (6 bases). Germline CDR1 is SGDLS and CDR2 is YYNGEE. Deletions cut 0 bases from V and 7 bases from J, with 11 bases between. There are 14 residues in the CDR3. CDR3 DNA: TGTGCCAGCAGCGTAGCGGGGGGCGAGCAGCCCCAGCATTTT. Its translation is CASSVAGGEQPQHF. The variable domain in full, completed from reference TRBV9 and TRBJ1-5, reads DSGVTQTPKHLITATGQRVTLRCSPRSGDLSVYWYQQSLDQGLQFLIQYYNGEERAKGNILERFSAQQFPDLHSELNLSSLELGDSALYFCASSVAGGEQPQHFGDGTRLSIL.

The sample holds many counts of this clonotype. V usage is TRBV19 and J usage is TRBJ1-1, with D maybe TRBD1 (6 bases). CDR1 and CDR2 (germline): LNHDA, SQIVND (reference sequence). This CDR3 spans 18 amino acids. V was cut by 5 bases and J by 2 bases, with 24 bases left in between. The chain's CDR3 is CASSPQGWTRRLNTEAFF. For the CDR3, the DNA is TGTGCCAGTAGTCCACAGGGATGGACCCGCCGCCTCAACACTGAAGCTTTCTTT. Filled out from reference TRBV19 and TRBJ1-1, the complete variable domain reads DGGITQSPKYLFRKEGQNVTLSCEQNLNHDAMYWYRQDPGQGLRLIYYSQIVNDFQKGDIAEGYSVSREKKESFPLTVTSAQKNPTAFYLCASSPQGWTRRLNTEAFFGQGTRLTVV.

Here the CDR3 reads CSAGDKNTRGNIQYF. Here the CDR3 DNA reads TGCAGCGCGGGGGACAAGAATACCCGAGGAAACATTCAGTACTTC. The chain recombines TRBV29-1 with TRBJ2-4; the D gene could be TRBD1 or TRBD2 (6 bases each). Germline CDR1 is SQVTM and CDR2 is ANQGSEA. The CDR3 length is 15 residues. V was pared by 7 bases and J by 6 bases, with 22 bases between. Supplemented by reference TRBV29-1 and TRBJ2-4, the full variable domain reads SAVISQKPSRDICQRGTSLTIQCQVDSQVTMMFWYRQQPGQSLTLIATANQGSEATYESGFVIDKFPISRPNLTFSTLTVSNMSPEDSSIYLCSAGDKNTRGNIQYFGAGTRLSVL.

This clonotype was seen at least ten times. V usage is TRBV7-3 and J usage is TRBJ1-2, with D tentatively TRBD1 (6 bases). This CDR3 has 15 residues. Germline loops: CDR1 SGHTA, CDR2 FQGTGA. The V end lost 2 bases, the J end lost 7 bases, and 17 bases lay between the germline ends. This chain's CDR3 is CASSLAPGVAGGYTF. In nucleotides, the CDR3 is TGTGCCAGCAGCTTAGCACCAGGGGTAGCGGGTGGCTACACCTTC.

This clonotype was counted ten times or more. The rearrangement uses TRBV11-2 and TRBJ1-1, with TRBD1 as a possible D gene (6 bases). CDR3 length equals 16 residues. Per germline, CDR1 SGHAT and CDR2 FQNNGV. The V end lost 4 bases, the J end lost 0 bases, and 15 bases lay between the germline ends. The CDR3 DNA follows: TGTGCCAGCAGCTCCCTCAAGGGGGTATTGAACACTGAAGCTTTCTTT. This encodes CASSSLKGVLNTEAFF.

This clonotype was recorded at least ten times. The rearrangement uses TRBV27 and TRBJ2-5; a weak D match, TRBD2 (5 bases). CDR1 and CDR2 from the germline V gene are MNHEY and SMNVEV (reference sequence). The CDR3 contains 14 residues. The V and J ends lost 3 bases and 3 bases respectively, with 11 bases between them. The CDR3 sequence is CASSFVAGEETQYF. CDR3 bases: TGTGCCAGCAGTTTTGTTGCGGGTGAAGAGACCCAGTACTTC.

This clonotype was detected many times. The CDR3 sequence is CASSLGPRDYGYTF. The CDR3 DNA is TGTGCCAGCAGCTTAGGTCCCAGAGACTATGGCTACACCTTC. The chain uses TRBV7-2 and TRBJ1-2; D is unclear. There are 14 residues in the CDR3. V was shortened by 1 base and J by 3 bases, with 9 bases between the two germline ends. Germline lookup yields CDR1 SGHTA and CDR2 FQGNSA.

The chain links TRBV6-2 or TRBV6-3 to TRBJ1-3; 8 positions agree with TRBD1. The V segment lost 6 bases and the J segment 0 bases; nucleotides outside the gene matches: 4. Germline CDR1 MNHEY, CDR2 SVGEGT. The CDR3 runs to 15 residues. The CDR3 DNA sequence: TGTGCCAGCAGGGGGACAGGACCCTCTGGAAACACCATATATTTT. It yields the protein CASRGTGPSGNTIYF.

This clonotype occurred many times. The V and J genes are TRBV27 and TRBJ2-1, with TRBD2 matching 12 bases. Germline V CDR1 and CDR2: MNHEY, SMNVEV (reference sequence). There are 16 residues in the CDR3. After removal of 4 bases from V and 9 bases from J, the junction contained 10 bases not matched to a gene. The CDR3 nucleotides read TGTGCCAGCAGTTACAATCTAGCGGGAGGGCCGGGTGAGCAGTTCTTC. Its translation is CASSYNLAGGPGEQFF.